The T cell receptor (beta chain) under discussion was sequenced for a study of blood T cell repertoires in COVID-19. This clone appeared once. Clones were sequenced by immunoSEQ multiplex PCR, and TCRdb holds only the in-frame ones, with some missing. The table lists a few hundred thousand clones, approximately 80% of them singletons. The CDR3 has 14 residues. Trimming at V came to 5 bases and at J to 5 bases, leaving 5 bases not matched to a gene. CDR1 is SGHTA, CDR2 FQGNSA, per germline. The chain recombines TRBV7-2 with TRBJ1-5, with TRBD1 identical over 8 bases. Sequencing used peripheral blood. The sequence derives from a human donor in a cohort sampled during active COVID-19. The CDR3 loop is CASSTRQGHQPQHF. The DNA of the CDR3 is TGTGCCAGCAGCACAAGACAGGGGCATCAGCCCCAGCATTTT.